The sequence of this T cell receptor (beta chain) was determined in a study of Ad26.COV2.S vaccination and SARS-CoV-2 variants. This clone was seen just once. Clones were sequenced by immunoSEQ multiplex PCR, and TCRdb holds only the in-frame ones, with some missing. The data show over 85,000 clones, 82% seen once. Trimming removed 6 bases at V and 5 bases at J, with 10 bases between. The CDR3 sequence is 12 residues long. CDR1 SQVTM and CDR2 ANQGSEA come from the germline V gene. This sequence joins TRBV29-1 and TRBJ1-4; D is unclear. Sequenced here: peripheral blood, sampled after recovery from COVID-19. This clonotype was sampled from a human donor who had recovered from COVID-19. The CDR3 DNA follows: TGCAGCGTGTGGGGTCTAAATGAAAAACTGTTTTTT. Its translation is CSVWGLNEKLFF.